The 15 T cell receptor beta chains given below trace back to one sample, sequenced in a study of blood T cell repertoires in COVID-19. Produced via immunoSEQ multiplex PCR; TCRdb's table is partial and in-frame only. The table lists about 180,000 clones, 80% of them singletons. The specimen was peripheral blood. Source of these receptors: a man between 65 and 85 years old with active or convalescent COVID-19.

The rearrangement joins TRBV2 to TRBJ2-1; TRBD2 matches 13 bases. This CDR3 has 14 amino acids. V shed 8 bases and J 3 bases; nucleotides not matched to a gene: 1. Looked up from germline, CDR1 is SNHLY and CDR2 is FYNNEI. CDR3 region: CASGTSGDYNEQFF. The CDR3 bases are TGTGCCAGCGGGACTAGCGGGGACTACAATGAGCAGTTCTTC.

The chain is built from TRBV7-9 and TRBJ2-3; maybe TRBD1 (5 bases). Germline loops: CDR1 SEHNR, CDR2 FQNEAQ (reference sequence). CDR3 size: 16 residues. Trimming cost V 0 bases and J 3 bases, with 13 bases left between them. The CDR3 loop reads CASSLAQGARTDTQYF. CDR3 DNA sequence: TGTGCCAGCAGCTTAGCGCAAGGGGCACGAACAGATACGCAGTATTTT.

In its sample, this clone was seen a few times. This chain connects TRBV27 to TRBJ1-1; the D gene is possibly TRBD1 (5 bases). Trimming cost V 3 bases and J 6 bases, with 14 bases left between them. The germline gives CDR1 MNHEY, CDR2 SMNVEV (reference sequence). The CDR3 covers 14 residues. The DNA for the CDR3 is TGTGCCAGCAGTTTCATCTCGGGGGTCGCTGAAGCTTTCTTT. Encoded protein: CASSFISGVAEAFF.

The CDR3 coding sequence is TGTGCCAGCAGTGCTAGACTAGCGGGACAGAGCTACAATGAGCAGTTCTTC. Amino acids: CASSARLAGQSYNEQFF. V is TRBV6-1 and J is TRBJ2-1; 11 nucleotides line up with TRBD2. Per germline, CDR1 MNHNS and CDR2 SASEGT. V gave up 4 bases and J gave up 3 bases; unmatched junction bases: 8. CDR3 length: 17 amino acids.

There are many counts of this clone. The CDR3 sequence: CASSQQQGQDGYTF. As DNA, the CDR3 is TGCGCCAGCAGCCAACAACAGGGACAGGATGGCTACACCTTC. The gene calls are TRBV4-3 and TRBJ1-2; 8 positions agree with TRBD1. J was trimmed by 6 bases and V by 2 bases; bases with no gene match: 5. The CDR3 totals 14 residues. CDR1 and CDR2 (germline): LGHNA, YSLEER.

V gene TRBV7-9 combines with J gene TRBJ2-1; 13 nucleotides agree with TRBD2. The germline CDR1 and CDR2 sequences are SEHNR and FQNEAQ (reference sequence). With V trimmed by 5 bases and J by 4 bases, 2 bases remained unmatched. The CDR3 runs to 15 residues. The CDR3 bases are TGTGCCAGCAGCCGACTAGCGGGGGGATACAATGAGCAGTTCTTC. Its protein is CASSRLAGGYNEQFF.

The chain couples TRBV6-5 to TRBJ1-1, with D perhaps matching TRBD1 (5 bases). This CDR3 region has 15 residues. The V and J ends lost 0 bases and 1 base respectively, with 9 bases between them. Germline CDR1 MNHEY, CDR2 SVGAGI. The CDR3 DNA reads as TGTGCCAGCAGTTACTCAGCGGGGGAGAACACTGAAGCTTTCTTT. Amino acids: CASSYSAGENTEAFF.

The genes are TRBV5-1 and TRBJ1-1; possible D gene TRBD1, 5 bases. The length of the CDR3 is 13 residues. The germline CDR1 and CDR2 sequences are SGHRS and YFSETQ. Trimming stripped 4 bases from V and 1 base from J, with 8 bases between. CDR3: CASSHGQNTEAFF. CDR3 in DNA: TGCGCCAGCAGCCACGGACAGAACACTGAAGCTTTCTTT.

There are a few counts of this clone. The CDR3 nucleotides read TGTGCCAGCAGCTTTATGGCGGGAGACTACGAGCAGTACTTC. The encoded protein is CASSFMAGDYEQYF. The chain combines TRBV11-2 with TRBJ2-7; 7 bases are shared with TRBD2. There are 14 residues in the CDR3. V trimming: 3 bases; J trimming: 3 bases; junction bases outside the gene matches: 5. The germline V gene encodes CDR1 SGHAT and CDR2 FQNNGV. Combining the CDR3 with reference TRBV11-2 and TRBJ2-7 gives the whole variable domain EAGVAQSPRYKIIEKRQSVAFWCNPISGHATLYWYQQILGQGPKLLIQFQNNGVVDDSQLPKDRFSAERLKGVDSTLKIQPAKLEDSAVYLCASSFMAGDYEQYFGPGTRLTVT.

The sample holds one count of this clone. The V gene is TRBV7-9, the J gene TRBJ2-5; 11 bases agree with TRBD2. Germline V lookup: CDR1 SEHNR, CDR2 FQNEAQ (reference sequence). CDR3 length: 16 amino acids. Trimming cost V 2 bases and J 4 bases; bases outside gene matches: 6. CDR3 coding DNA: TGTGCCAGCAGCTTAACTAGCGGGGGAACAGTAGAGACCCAGTACTTC. Protein product: CASSLTSGGTVETQYF.

The chain recombines TRBV11-2 with TRBJ2-5; 10 positions agree with TRBD1. The CDR3 sequence is 14 residues long. CDR1 is SGHAT, CDR2 FQNNGV, per germline. With 6 bases clipped from V and 10 bases from J, the junction kept 11 bases outside the gene matches. CDR3 sequence reads: CASRGTGEASGQYF. The CDR3 DNA sequence: TGTGCCAGCAGGGGGACAGGGGAAGCCAGTGGCCAGTACTTC.

This clone showed up just a few times. This chain uses TRBV3-1 (or the pseudogene TRBV3-2) with TRBJ1-3, with no clear D. There are 14 residues in the CDR3. V was cut by 4 bases and J by 1 base, with 8 bases left in between. Germline CDR1 is LGHDT and CDR2 is YNNKEL (reference sequence). Here the CDR3 reads CASSPRESGNTIYF. The CDR3 nucleotides read TGTGCCAGCAGCCCGCGGGAATCTGGAAACACCATATATTTT.

CDR3 nucleotide sequence: TGTGCCAGCAGTTCTCAAGGACTAGGAAGTTACAATGAGCAGTTCTTC. The encoded protein is CASSSQGLGSYNEQFF. The chain joins TRBV6-2 or TRBV6-3 to TRBJ2-1; 7 bases agree with TRBD2. CDR1 and CDR2 from the germline V gene are MNHEY and SVGEGT. The CDR3 sequence is 16 residues long. Trimming cost V 4 bases and J 4 bases; bases outside gene matches: 10.

This chain connects TRBV6-4 to TRBJ1-1, with D unresolved. CDR1 is MRHNA, CDR2 SNTAGT, per germline. V lost 2 bases, J lost 5 bases, and 12 bases lay in between. The CDR3 is 14 amino acids. DNA for the CDR3: TGTGCCAGCAGTGACAGTCACCAGGCGACTGAAGCTTTCTTT. Encoded protein: CASSDSHQATEAFF.

The genes are TRBV5-1 and TRBJ1-4, with D possibly TRBD1 on 5 matching bases. There are 16 residues in the CDR3. CDR1 and CDR2 from the germline V gene are SGHRS and YFSETQ. Between the trimmed V and J ends, which lost 0 bases and 2 bases, there was a span of 11 bases. The CDR3 here is CASSLGQGLTNEKLFF. CDR3 DNA sequence: TGCGCCAGCAGCTTGGGCCAGGGTCTTACTAATGAAAAACTGTTTTTT.